These 27 T cell receptor beta chains were sequenced from one sample in a study of tumor-infiltrating lymphocytes in primary liver carcinoma. A constant-region primer primed TCR beta cDNA synthesis from 450 to 550 ng of total RNA. Three rounds of nested multiplex PCR with slightly modified ARM-PCR produced TCR beta libraries. Researchers ran the first two PCR rounds for 9 to 10 cycles each with TRBV1-TRBV30 forward primers and a C-beta reverse primer. TCRdb processed the multiplex PCR reads anew with MiXCR; each CDR3 protein has one entry. The profile shows 40,000 to 60,000 distinct CDR3 sequences, 55% to 75% of them singletons. Extraction of RNA together with DNA used roughly 19-32 mg of unsorted bulk tissue. The sequencing input was liver tumor tissue from sampling region 5. The subset is: tumor region T5, tumor centre. Every receptor here comes from a man aged 40-49 years with primary liver carcinoma and hepatitis B virus infection.

A note on this clonotype: One end of the junction varies from germline; a read error may be responsible. The rearrangement joins TRBV29-1 to TRBJ1-2; D not certain. Germline V gene lookup returns CDR1 SQVTM and CDR2 ANQGSEA. CDR3 length equals 14 residues. CDR3 nucleotides: TGCAGCGTTGAAGCAAACGGAGCGCACTATGACTACACCTTC. It codes for CSVEANGAHYDYTF. Using reference TRBV29-1 and TRBJ1-2 for the parts outside the CDR3, the full variable domain is SAVISQKPSRDICQRGTSLTIQCQVDSQVTMMFWYRQQPGQSLTLIATANQGSEATYESGFVIDKFPISRPNLTFSTLTVSNMSPEDSSIYLCSVEANGAHYDYTFGSGTRLTVV.

V usage is TRBV28 and J usage is TRBJ2-7; 7 bases fit TRBD1. From germline, CDR1 is MDHEN and CDR2 SYDVKM. The CDR3 runs 16 residues. The V and J ends lost 5 bases and 0 bases, in that order; junction bases with no gene match: 10. The CDR3 DNA follows: TGTGCCAGCAGTGCCCTCCGACAGGGTTACTCCTACGAGCAGTACTTC. It encodes CASSALRQGYSYEQYF.

As concerns this clonotype: Without the conserved terminal phenylalanine or tryptophan, this CDR3 likely stems from a read error. The gene calls are TRBV12-3 or TRBV12-4 and TRBJ2-1; 15 positions agree with TRBD2. The CDR3 is 17 amino acids. CDR3 coding DNA: TGTGCCAGCGGTTTAGCGGGGACTAGCGGGAGGTTGGATGAGCAGTTCATC. Translation: CASGLAGTSGRLDEQFI.

Worth noting for this clonotype: A much larger clone differs from this one at a single base, so this may be a read error. The chain links TRBV20-1 to TRBJ2-2; D is unresolved. CDR3 length equals 14 residues. Germline V gene data show CDR1 as DFQATT and CDR2 as SNEGSKA (reference sequence). This chain's CDR3 is CSAQSGPTTRELFF. CDR3 DNA sequence: TGCAGTGCCCAATCTGGTCCGACCACCCGGGAGCTGTTTTTT.

Concerning this clonotype: Germline and junction disagree at one end, which may indicate a read error. The genes are TRBV6-5 and TRBJ2-6; D is perhaps TRBD1 (5 bases). The CDR3 is 18 amino acids. Germline V lookup: CDR1 MNHEY, CDR2 SVGAGI. CDR3 sequence (DNA): TGTGCCAGCAGTTACTCGGGTCTAACGGGCACTGGGGCCAACGTCGTGACTTTC. This sequence encodes CASSYSGLTGTGANVVTF.

With regard to this clonotype: At one of its ends the junction is not consistent with the germline gene, which may arise from a read error. V is TRBV11-2 and J is TRBJ2-1; TRBD2 matches 8 bases. CDR1 SGHAT and CDR2 FQNNGV come from the germline V gene. CDR3 length equals 19 residues. CDR3 region: CASSFWANGRGGSYDEQFF. The CDR3 DNA reads as TGTGCCAGCAGCTTTTGGGCTAACGGGAGGGGGGGGTCTTACGATGAGCAGTTCTTT.

This clonotype appeared once. A much larger clone differs from this one at a single base, so this may be a read error. The V call is TRBV28, the J call TRBJ2-4; D possibly corresponds to TRBD1 (5 bases). This CDR3 is 14 amino acids long. CDR1 and CDR2 from the germline V gene are MDHEN and SYDVKM. V was shortened by 7 bases and J by 7 bases, with 17 bases between the two germline ends. Written as DNA, the CDR3 is TGTGCCAGCACTTTCGCCAGGGTGAAGAACATTCAGTACTTC. Residues: CASTFARVKNIQYF.

This clonotype was seen a few times. The chain joins TRBV27 to TRBJ2-1, with 8 bases fitting TRBD1. The CDR3 runs to 14 residues. Per germline, CDR1 MNHEY and CDR2 SMNVEV (reference sequence). The junction had 5 bases not matched to a gene; V was cut back by 5 bases and J by 5 bases. CDR3 residues: CASSEGQVDNEQFF. CDR3 DNA sequence: TGTGCCAGCAGTGAGGGACAGGTAGACAATGAGCAGTTCTTC.

This clonotype has a single count. V usage is TRBV29-1 and J usage is TRBJ2-1, with D tentatively TRBD2 (5 bases). Trimming removed 6 bases from V and 3 bases from J, with 9 bases in between. This CDR3 is built from 12 residues. Germline V lookup: CDR1 SQVTM, CDR2 ANQGSEA. CDR3 coding DNA: TGCAGCGTCTTGGGGAGCTACAATGAGCAGTTCTTC. This codes for CSVLGSYNEQFF.

The table lists this clonotype with many counts. The genes are TRBV10-1 and TRBJ2-7; TRBD2 aligns across 7 bases. The CDR3 has 13 amino acids. Germline lookup yields CDR1 WNHNN and CDR2 SYGVQD (reference sequence). V lost 5 bases, J lost 4 bases, and 5 bases stayed unmatched. The CDR3 sequence: CASSREGTYEQYF. The CDR3 bases are TGCGCCAGCAGTAGGGAGGGGACTTACGAGCAGTACTTC.

This clonotype showed up many times. The V and J genes are TRBV19 and TRBJ2-3; possible D gene TRBD1, 7 bases. The length of the CDR3 is 14 residues. Trimming shortened V by 6 bases and J by 4 bases, and 14 bases separated the two germline ends. CDR1 is LNHDA, CDR2 SQIVND, per germline (reference sequence). As DNA, the CDR3 is TGTGCCAGTAGACCTCAGGGGGGCGCAGATACGCAGTATTTT. Protein sequence: CASRPQGGADTQYF.

This clonotype has just one count. The junction departs from the called germline gene at one end, perhaps through a read error. The V and J genes are TRBV12-3 or TRBV12-4 and TRBJ2-1; D might be TRBD2 (6 bases). The CDR3 loop spans 14 amino acids. The CDR3, as DNA: TGTGCCAGCAGCACTCGGGACTCTGACGGTGAGGAGTTCTTC. Its protein product is CASSTRDSDGEEFF.

This clonotype showed up just a few times. The V and J genes are TRBV7-2 and TRBJ1-5; D possibly corresponds to TRBD1 (5 bases). The CDR3 spans 13 residues. V was cut by 2 bases and J by 7 bases, with 9 bases left in between. The germline V gene encodes CDR1 SGHTA and CDR2 FQGNSA. Here the CDR3 reads CASSLYQGQPQHF. The CDR3 DNA reads TGTGCCAGCAGCTTATATCAGGGACAGCCCCAGCATTTT.

A note on this clonotype: One junction end does not reproduce the germline sequence, and a read error may be involved. The chain links TRBV5-1 to TRBJ2-7; weak D call: TRBD1 (7 bases). The germline CDR1 and CDR2 sequences are SGHRS and YFSETQ. This CDR3 comprises 13 residues. The CDR3 is CASREGASCEQYF. Here the CDR3 DNA reads TGCGCCAGCAGGGAGGGGGCGTCCTGCGAGCAGTACTTC.

The gene calls are TRBV20-1 and TRBJ2-1; 8 nucleotides align to TRBD2. Trimming cost V 6 bases and J 5 bases; bases outside gene matches: 9. The CDR3 totals 14 residues. From germline, CDR1 is DFQATT and CDR2 SNEGSKA (reference sequence). The CDR3 DNA sequence: TGCAGTGCCGCCGGCGGGGGGTTTAACAATGAGCAGTTCTTC. Protein: CSAAGGGFNNEQFF.

As regards this clonotype: One end of the junction varies from germline; a read error may be responsible. In nucleotides, the CDR3 is TGTGCCAGCAGCCAAGTCGGACGGGAGAACATCGGGGAGCTGTTTTTT. Protein: CASSQVGRENIGELFF. This sequence joins TRBV4-2 and TRBJ2-2, with D possibly being TRBD2 (6 bases). The CDR3 extends over 16 amino acids. CDR1 is LGHNA and CDR2 is YNFKEQ in the germline V gene.

This clonotype was counted many times. The chain has TRBV12-3 or TRBV12-4 and TRBJ2-1; 14 bases align to TRBD2. This CDR3 is built from 20 residues. The J segment lost 6 bases and the V segment lost 4 bases, leaving 17 bases of the junction unmatched. The CDR3 DNA sequence: TGTGCCAGCAGTTCGACCGGACTAGCGGGAGGCGGAGGAGAGGGCAATGAGCAGTTCTTC. It is translated as CASSSTGLAGGGGEGNEQFF.

As for this clonotype: The junction departs from the called germline gene at one end, perhaps through a read error. The rearrangement links TRBV11-2 to TRBJ2-7; a weak D match, TRBD2 (6 bases). The CDR3 length is 15 residues. Germline V gene data show CDR1 as SGHAT and CDR2 as FQNNGV. For the CDR3, the DNA is TGTACCAGTAGCCTATCTGCGGGAATATCCTACGAGCAGTACTTC. Protein sequence: CTSSLSAGISYEQYF.

With respect to this clonotype: An end of the junction differs from the germline gene, which may be a read error. This chain links TRBV6-5 with TRBJ2-6; 8 nucleotides align to TRBD1. In germline, CDR1 is MNHEY, CDR2 SVGAGI. The CDR3 has 18 residues. CDR3 sequence: CAISLWTGMRAGAKVLTF. The CDR3 DNA follows: TGTGCCATCAGTCTTTGGACAGGGATGAGAGCTGGGGCCAAGGTCCTGACTTTC.

This clonotype occurred many times. V and J are TRBV7-3 and TRBJ1-6; D unresolved. In germline, CDR1 is SGHTA, CDR2 FQGTGA. CDR3 size: 13 residues. Trimming pared 2 bases from V and 7 bases from J, leaving 6 bases between. CDR3 sequence: CASSLSGNSPLHF. The CDR3 DNA sequence: TGTGCCAGCAGCTTATCGGGCAATTCACCCCTCCACTTT.

The V and J genes are TRBV20-1 and TRBJ1-4; 7 nucleotides line up with TRBD1. Germline-derived CDR1 and CDR2 are DFQATT and SNEGSKA (reference sequence). V was clipped by 6 bases and J by 0 bases; unmatched bases: 4. The CDR3 loop spans 14 amino acids. The CDR3 protein is CSAGGQSTNEKLFF. As DNA, the CDR3 is TGCAGTGCGGGGGGACAGTCAACTAATGAAAAACTGTTTTTT.

The rearrangement joins TRBV7-9 to TRBJ1-1, with D possibly being TRBD1 (5 bases). Germline CDR1 and CDR2: SEHNR and FQNEAQ (reference sequence). The CDR3 contains 14 residues. V lost 4 bases to trimming and J lost 7 bases, with 16 bases between them. In nucleotides, the CDR3 is TGTGCCAGCAGCTCAGGGACCGGGGTAGATGAAGCTTTCTTT. This sequence encodes CASSSGTGVDEAFF.

This clonotype was recorded at least ten times. The rearrangement joins TRBV29-1 to TRBJ2-1; TRBD2 matches 7 bases. Trimming at V came to 6 bases and at J to 7 bases, leaving 12 bases not matched to a gene. The CDR3 totals 14 residues. Germline-derived CDR1 and CDR2 are SQVTM and ANQGSEA. The CDR3 sequence: CSVGLAEVVNEQFF. The CDR3 bases are TGCAGCGTGGGCCTAGCGGAGGTAGTGAATGAGCAGTTCTTC.

The chain uses TRBV19 and TRBJ1-1, with D perhaps TRBD1 (5 bases). The CDR3 sequence is 14 residues long. CDR1 LNHDA and CDR2 SQIVND come from the germline V gene (reference sequence). V was shortened by 1 base and J by 4 bases, with 10 bases between the two germline ends. Here the CDR3 reads CASSIGRRGTEAFF. In nucleotides, the CDR3 is TGTGCCAGTAGTATAGGCAGGAGGGGCACTGAAGCTTTCTTT.

Details on this clonotype: Germline is not matched at one junction end, which may reflect a read error. The chain combines TRBV11-2 with TRBJ1-6; possibly TRBD1 for D (5 bases). CDR1 SGHAT and CDR2 FQNNGV come from the germline V gene. This CDR3 has 14 amino acids. CDR3 DNA sequence: TGTGCCAGCAGCTTACACGGGGCGAATTCAACCCTCCACTTC. This codes for CASSLHGANSTLHF.

This clonotype was counted a single time. An end of the junction does not agree with germline; a read error may underlie this. The V gene is TRBV6-6, the J gene TRBJ1-6; D unresolved. Germline CDR1 reads MNHNY; CDR2 reads SVGAGI (reference sequence). The CDR3 sequence is 14 residues long. The CDR3 loop is CASATRGKDSLLHF. CDR3 nucleotide sequence: TGTGCCAGTGCCACCAGAGGGAAAGATTCACTCCTCCACTTT.

This clonotype has ten or more counts. This chain connects TRBV12-3 or TRBV12-4 to TRBJ1-5, with TRBD1 matching 9 bases. The CDR3 spans 15 residues. V trimming: 6 bases; J trimming: 5 bases; junction bases outside the gene matches: 8. CDR3 protein: CASSLGTGSDQPQHF. DNA for the CDR3: TGTGCCAGCAGCCTCGGGACAGGGAGTGATCAGCCCCAGCATTTT.